The 21 T cell receptor beta chains given below trace back to one sample, sequenced in a study of blood T cell repertoires in COVID-19. TCRdb keeps only in-frame clones here, not all; method: immunoSEQ multiplex PCR. The profile shows under 450,000 clones, about 88% of them singletons. The sample was peripheral blood. The receptors stem from a woman aged 40 to 50 with COVID-19, enrolled during active disease.

This sequence joins TRBV6-5 and TRBJ1-2; possibly TRBD1 for D (6 bases). This CDR3 region has 14 residues. Germline-derived CDR1 and CDR2 are MNHEY and SVGAGI. Trimming left V 6 bases short and J 3 bases short, with 14 bases between. CDR3 in amino acids: CASSLQGNYYGYTF. The CDR3 region has the DNA TGTGCCAGCAGCCTGCAGGGGAACTACTATGGCTACACCTTC.

This chain links TRBV7-2 with TRBJ2-7; D possibly corresponds to TRBD1 (6 bases). The V end was cut by 2 bases, the J end by 1 base, with 12 bases between. The germline V gene encodes CDR1 SGHTA and CDR2 FQGNSA. The CDR3 is 15 amino acids. This CDR3 reads CASSLLRTVSYEQYF. The CDR3 nucleotides read TGTGCCAGCAGCTTACTTAGGACAGTTTCCTACGAGCAGTACTTC.

The chain recombines TRBV6-5 with TRBJ1-5; 9 bases match TRBD1. CDR3 length: 15 amino acids. V gave up 5 bases and J gave up 4 bases; unmatched junction bases: 6. Germline values: CDR1 MNHEY, CDR2 SVGAGI. The CDR3 nucleotides are TGTGCCAGCAGTAGTACAGGGGGCGGAAATCAGCCCCAGCATTTT. Translated: CASSSTGGGNQPQHF.

The rearrangement joins TRBV30 to TRBJ1-2; D unresolved. The V end lost 0 bases, the J end lost 8 bases, and 16 bases lay between the germline ends. The CDR3 length is 14 residues. The V gene's germline CDR1 is GTSNPN and CDR2 SVGIG (reference sequence). Here the CDR3 reads CAWSVEGGWFGYTF. In DNA, the CDR3 is TGTGCCTGGAGTGTTGAAGGAGGATGGTTCGGCTACACCTTC.

The V gene is TRBV28, the J gene TRBJ1-1, with unresolved D. CDR1 is MDHEN, CDR2 SYDVKM, per germline. Between the trimmed V and J ends, which lost 7 bases and 5 bases, there was a span of 11 bases. The CDR3 is made up of 12 amino acids. Written as DNA, the CDR3 is TGTGCCAGCAAATTGAGCGAAACTGAAGCTTTCTTT. It is translated as CASKLSETEAFF.

V usage is TRBV18 and J usage is TRBJ1-4; D call uncertain. Trimming stripped 6 bases from V and 8 bases from J, with 13 bases between. Germline CDR1 reads KGHSH; CDR2 reads LQKENI. This CDR3 is built from 13 residues. This CDR3 is CASSPTGEEKLFF. The CDR3 DNA is TGTGCCAGCTCTCCCACCGGAGAGGAAAAACTGTTTTTT.

The J gene is TRBJ2-2, the V gene TRBV6-5, with D perhaps matching TRBD1 (5 bases). Germline V gives CDR1 MNHEY, CDR2 SVGAGI. Trimming stripped 6 bases from V and 4 bases from J, with 15 bases between. The CDR3 loop spans 15 amino acids. As DNA, the CDR3 is TGTGCCAGCAGCCTGGGGCTGAGAAGCACCGGGGAGCTGTTTTTT. It translates to CASSLGLRSTGELFF.

J is TRBJ1-5 and V is TRBV3-1 (or the pseudogene TRBV3-2); TRBD1 is a possible D gene (5 bases). V was cut by 3 bases and J by 5 bases, with 5 bases left in between. The germline CDR1 and CDR2 sequences are LGHDT and YNNKEL (reference sequence). CDR3 length equals 12 residues. The CDR3 DNA reads TGTGCCAGCAGCCAGGGGCATCAGCCCCAGCATTTT. It encodes CASSQGHQPQHF.

The chain recombines TRBV30 with TRBJ2-3; 11 bases map to TRBD2. The CDR3 spans 16 residues. Germline trimming cut 3 bases from V and 2 bases from J; bases unmatched to any gene: 7. In germline, CDR1 is GTSNPN, CDR2 SVGIG (reference sequence). The CDR3 is CAWSLLAGGPTDTQYF. DNA for the CDR3: TGTGCCTGGAGCCTCCTAGCGGGGGGACCCACAGATACGCAGTATTTT.

The V gene is TRBV18, the J gene TRBJ1-2, with 9 bases matching TRBD1. The CDR3 length is 14 residues. Germline values: CDR1 KGHSH, CDR2 LQKENI. V shed 0 bases, J shed 6 bases, and the junction held 2 bases outside the gene matches. CDR3 amino acids: CASSPPNRGHGYTF. For the CDR3, the DNA is TGTGCCAGCTCACCACCGAACAGGGGGCATGGCTACACCTTC. Drawing the rest from reference TRBV18 and TRBJ1-2, the complete variable domain is NAGVMQNPRHLVRRRGQEARLRCSPMKGHSHVYWYRQLPEEGLKFMVYLQKENIIDESGMPKERFSAEFPKEGPSILRIQQVVRGDSAAYFCASSPPNRGHGYTFGSGTRLTVV.

This clone was detected a few times. Within the sample, other DNA sequences also encode this same CDR3. The chain couples TRBV19 to TRBJ2-7; tentatively, D is TRBD2 (5 bases). With 2 bases removed from V and 0 bases from J, the gap between germline ends came to 8 bases. The CDR3 covers 14 residues. Germline CDR1 is LNHDA and CDR2 is SQIVND (reference sequence). CDR3 region: CASSIRGSSYEQYF. CDR3 DNA sequence: TGTGCCAGTAGTATAAGAGGGAGCTCCTACGAGCAGTACTTC.

J is TRBJ1-1 and V is TRBV28; possible D gene TRBD1, 6 bases. Trimming pared 2 bases from V and 3 bases from J, leaving 16 bases between. The CDR3 is 16 residues long. CDR1 is MDHEN and CDR2 is SYDVKM in the germline V gene. CDR3: CASSLPGRGADTEAFF. DNA of the CDR3: TGTGCCAGCAGTTTACCCGGACGGGGGGCCGACACTGAAGCTTTCTTT. Full variable domain (outside the CDR3, taken from reference TRBV28 and TRBJ1-1): DVKVTQSSRYLVKRTGEKVFLECVQDMDHENMFWYRQDPGLGLRLIYFSYDVKMKEKGDIPEGYSVSREKKERFSLILESASTNQTSMYLCASSLPGRGADTEAFFGQGTRLTVV.

This clone was seen a few times. The chain employs TRBV2 and TRBJ2-7; D might be TRBD2 (6 bases). Trimming stripped 6 bases from V and 0 bases from J, with 9 bases between. The CDR3 sequence is 13 residues long. Per germline, CDR1 SNHLY and CDR2 FYNNEI. CDR3 nucleotides: TGTGCCAGCAGGGGGGACTCCTCCTACGAGCAGTACTTC. Its translation: CASRGDSSYEQYF.

The V gene is TRBV19, the J gene TRBJ2-2, with D perhaps TRBD2 (6 bases). The CDR3 length is 15 residues. V was trimmed by 1 base and J by 4 bases, leaving 10 bases between them. Germline assignment: CDR1 LNHDA and CDR2 SQIVND (reference sequence). This CDR3 reads CASSIGGVGTGELFF. In DNA form, the CDR3 reads TGTGCCAGTAGTATAGGCGGGGTGGGCACCGGGGAGCTGTTTTTT. The entire variable domain, with the rest obtained from reference TRBV19 and TRBJ2-2, is as follows: DGGITQSPKYLFRKEGQNVTLSCEQNLNHDAMYWYRQDPGQGLRLIYYSQIVNDFQKGDIAEGYSVSREKKESFPLTVTSAQKNPTAFYLCASSIGGVGTGELFFGEGSRLTVL.

The V and J genes are TRBV7-8 and TRBJ1-5, with 10 bases that match TRBD1. Germline CDR1 and CDR2: SGHVS and FQNEAQ. The CDR3 contains 15 residues. V was pared by 3 bases and J by 6 bases, with 5 bases of the junction left unmatched. CDR3 nucleotides: TGTGCCAGCAGCTTCGGGGACAGGGGTTCTCAGCCCCAGCATTTT. As protein: CASSFGDRGSQPQHF.

In DNA form, the CDR3 reads TGTGCCAGCAGTGAACTTAGGTGGAGCACCGGGGAGCTGTTTTTT. This gives the protein CASSELRWSTGELFF. This sequence joins TRBV2 and TRBJ2-2, with unresolved D. The CDR3 runs 15 residues. The germline V and J ends were trimmed by 2 bases and 4 bases, with 11 bases remaining between them. Germline assignment: CDR1 SNHLY and CDR2 FYNNEI.

The chain has TRBV9 and TRBJ1-1; no clear D. V dropped 4 bases and J dropped 3 bases, with 16 bases sitting between them. Germline V gives CDR1 SGDLS, CDR2 YYNGEE. CDR3 length: 15 residues. The CDR3: CASSSWLDEDTEAFF. DNA for the CDR3: TGTGCCAGCAGCTCGTGGTTGGATGAGGACACTGAAGCTTTCTTT.

This clone was observed a single time. This chain joins TRBV5-4 and TRBJ1-5; D is uncertain. Germline V gene lookup returns CDR1 SGHNT and CDR2 YYREEE (reference sequence). With 2 bases removed from V and 0 bases from J, the gap between germline ends came to 6 bases. The CDR3 is 14 residues long. The CDR3 spells CASSLHLSNQPQHF. In nucleotides, the CDR3 is TGTGCCAGCAGCTTACACCTTAGCAATCAGCCCCAGCATTTT.

The chain is built from TRBV3-1 (or the pseudogene TRBV3-2) and TRBJ2-4; D might be TRBD2 (6 bases). The CDR3 extends over 16 amino acids. V was trimmed by 1 base and J by 5 bases, leaving 15 bases between them. Germline CDR1 and CDR2: LGHDT and YNNKEL (reference sequence). The DNA for the CDR3 is TGTGCCAGCAGCCAAGGTTGGAGGGGAGGAGAAAACATTCAGTACTTC. It translates to CASSQGWRGGENIQYF.

The chain has TRBV3-1 (or the pseudogene TRBV3-2) and TRBJ2-1, with no clear D. Trimming took 4 bases from V and 0 from J, leaving 10 bases between them. This CDR3 is built from 15 residues. Germline V gives CDR1 LGHDT, CDR2 YNNKEL (reference sequence). This CDR3 reads CASSLAESSYNEQFF. The CDR3 DNA reads TGTGCCAGCAGCCTGGCGGAAAGCTCCTACAATGAGCAGTTCTTC.

This clone was picked up one time. The chain carries TRBV4-2 and TRBJ1-6; D not certain. The germline gives CDR1 LGHNA, CDR2 YNFKEQ. The V end was cut by 0 bases, the J end by 6 bases, with 9 bases between. This CDR3 contains 15 residues. As DNA, the CDR3 is TGTGCCAGCAGCCAAGATCGGGGAAGTAATTCACCCCTCCACTTT. It yields the protein CASSQDRGSNSPLHF.